Each of the 29 T cell receptor beta chains below was sequenced from the same sample in a study of tumor-infiltrating lymphocytes in primary liver carcinoma. The template, approximately 500 ng total RNA, yielded TCR beta cDNA made with a constant-region primer. Three rounds of nested multiplex PCR with slightly modified ARM-PCR produced TCR beta libraries. It was with TRBV1-TRBV30 forward primers and a C-beta reverse primer that the first two PCR rounds were run, at around 10 cycles each. TCRdb called the multiplex PCR reads again in MiXCR, with one record for every CDR3 protein. The repertoire holds 180,000 or so distinct CDR3 sequences, with roughly 60% as singletons. Blood RNA originated from unsorted whole blood, with germline DNA additionally extracted. The source material was peripheral blood. The receptors here all came from a man in his forties or fifties with primary liver carcinoma and hepatitis B virus infection.

This sequence joins TRBV10-1 and TRBJ2-1; 12 nucleotides agree with TRBD2. The germline V gene has CDR1 WNHNN and CDR2 SYGVQD (reference sequence). CDR3 size: 15 residues. Unmatched junction bases numbered 7, after V lost 5 bases and J lost 8 bases. For the CDR3, the DNA is TGCGCCAGCAGTTCCCGACTAGCGGGAGCTGATGAGCAGTTCTTC. Translation gives CASSSRLAGADEQFF.

About this clonotype itself: The junction does not match germline at one end; this may be a read error. The chain combines TRBV29-1 with TRBJ2-5, with a possible D match to TRBD2 (6 bases). This CDR3 is built from 13 residues. In germline, CDR1 is SQVTM, CDR2 ANQGSEA. The CDR3 DNA is TGCAGCGATGAGGGACTTAACAAAGATACCCAGTGCTTC. Its translation is CSDEGLNKDTQCF.

In its sample, this clonotype was seen once. This chain joins TRBV11-1 and TRBJ2-3; D is undetermined. The J call may be in error: the DNA end matches TRBJ1-5 better. This CDR3 has 15 residues. In germline, CDR1 is SGHAT, CDR2 FQDESV (reference sequence). This CDR3 reads CASSPSPRAADTQHF. The CDR3 coding sequence is TGTGCCAGCAGCCCTTCCCCACGGGCGGCAGATACGCAGCATTTT.

Of note for this clonotype: Its ends do not fully match the called genes, so a read error is possible. The rearrangement joins TRBV6-6 to TRBJ1-1; 7 bases fit TRBD1. Germline loops: CDR1 MNHNY, CDR2 SVGAGI (reference sequence). The CDR3 is made up of 13 amino acids. The CDR3 DNA reads TGTGCCAGCAGCCAGGGACAGATCACTGGAGCTTTCTTT. This codes for CASSQGQITGAFF.

On this clonotype: Possible read error: a much larger clone is one base away. CDR3 nucleotides: TGTGCCAGCAGCTTCTTAGCGGGCACCAATGAGCAGTCCTTC. Protein product: CASSFLAGTNEQSF. The chain joins TRBV6-5 to TRBJ2-1; 7 nucleotides match TRBD2. This CDR3 is built from 14 residues. Per the germline V gene, CDR1 is MNHEY and CDR2 is SVGAGI.

The chain combines TRBV28 with TRBJ2-7; 7 positions match TRBD1. CDR1 MDHEN and CDR2 SYDVKM come from the germline V gene. CDR3 length: 15 residues. Trimming at V came to 9 bases and at J to 2 bases, leaving 13 bases not matched to a gene. The CDR3: CASSPPDRNPYEQYF. The DNA for the CDR3 is TGTGCCAGTAGTCCCCCGGACAGGAATCCCTACGAGCAGTACTTC.

Details on this clonotype: A clone one base away is much larger, so this may be a read error. The V call is TRBV6-6, the J call TRBJ2-3; tentatively, D is TRBD1 (5 bases). Per germline, CDR1 MNHNY and CDR2 SVGAGI (reference sequence). V lost 1 base and J 4 bases, leaving 15 bases between the germline ends. The CDR3 contains 16 residues. CDR3 residues: CASSYFKGKASDTQYF. The CDR3 region has the DNA TGTGCCAGCAGTTACTTCAAGGGGAAAGCTTCAGATACGCAGTATTTT.

Concerning this clonotype: Compared with germline, one end of the junction differs, possibly owing to a read error. The chain combines TRBV29-1 with TRBJ2-3; 9 bases align to TRBD1. TRBJ1-5 explains the end of the DNA better; the J call may be wrong. The CDR3 consists of 14 residues. The V gene's germline CDR1 is SQVTM and CDR2 ANQGSEA. The CDR3: CRVVAGTGLDTQHF. CDR3 sequence (DNA): TGCAGAGTTGTGGCCGGGACAGGGCTAGATACGCAGCATTTT.

This clonotype was seen a handful of times. The rearrangement uses TRBV12-3 or TRBV12-4 and TRBJ2-7; perhaps D is TRBD1 or TRBD2 (5 bases each). Trimming shortened V by 5 bases and J by 0 bases, and 17 bases separated the two germline ends. This CDR3 contains 16 residues. The CDR3 DNA reads TGTGCCAGCAGTCCCCACGGGGCAGGAATCTCCTACGAGCAGTACTTC. This codes for CASSPHGAGISYEQYF.

Points on this clonotype: This may arise from a read error, as a much more abundant clone is one base away. V gene TRBV11-2 combines with J gene TRBJ2-3, with 8 bases that match TRBD2. Germline CDR1 and CDR2: SGHAT and FQNNGV. There are 17 residues in the CDR3. After removal of 2 bases from V and 4 bases from J, the junction contained 11 bases not matched to a gene. The CDR3 here is CASSLIGSGVKPDTQYF. In DNA, the CDR3 is TGTGCCAGCAGCTTAATTGGTAGCGGGGTGAAACCAGATACGCAGTATTTT.

The V and J genes are TRBV29-1 and TRBJ2-3; the D call may be TRBD1 or TRBD2 (5 bases each). The germline V gene encodes CDR1 SQVTM and CDR2 ANQGSEA. This CDR3 has 16 amino acids. V was shortened by 3 bases and J by 2 bases, with 18 bases between the two germline ends. The CDR3 reads CSVENGAGAFTDTQYF. CDR3 DNA: TGCAGCGTTGAGAATGGGGCCGGGGCCTTCACAGATACGCAGTATTTT.

This clonotype was detected a few times. The germline gene is not matched at one end of the junction; a read error may be the cause. J is TRBJ2-5 and V is TRBV29-1; the match to TRBD2 covers 11 bases. The CDR3 covers 14 residues. From germline, CDR1 is SQVTM and CDR2 ANQGSEA. Here the CDR3 reads CSVGLAGGQETRYF. The DNA of the CDR3 is TGCAGCGTTGGTCTAGCGGGAGGACAAGAGACCCGGTACTTC. The variable domain in full, with the rest retrieved from reference TRBV29-1 and TRBJ2-5, is SAVISQKPSRDICQRGTSLTIQCQVDSQVTMMFWYRQQPGQSLTLIATANQGSEATYESGFVIDKFPISRPNLTFSTLTVSNMSPEDSSIYLCSVGLAGGQETRYFGPGTRLLVL.

The table lists this clonotype with a count of one. V gene TRBV7-9 combines with J gene TRBJ2-7; unclear D gene. This CDR3 spans 11 amino acids. Germline CDR1 reads SEHNR; CDR2 reads FQNEAQ (reference sequence). Trimming removed 5 bases from V and 7 bases from J, with 9 bases in between. CDR3 sequence (DNA): TGTGCCAGCAGCGATGCTTGGGAGCAGTACTTC. It codes for CASSDAWEQYF.

On this clonotype itself: A read error may explain this, as a much larger clone is one base away. This chain uses TRBV11-2 with TRBJ2-3, with D possibly being TRBD1 (6 bases). Trimming stripped 6 bases from V and 3 bases from J, with 19 bases between. This CDR3 comprises 16 residues. The V gene's germline CDR1 is SGHAT and CDR2 FQNNGV. The CDR3 spells CASSLPQGVRTDTQYF. The CDR3 nucleotides read TGTGCCAGCAGTCTTCCACAGGGTGTGAGAACAGATACGCAGTATTTT.

A note on this clonotype: The conserved final phenylalanine or tryptophan is absent from the CDR3, which likely points to a read error. The chain is built from TRBV11-1 and TRBJ2-1; 13 positions agree with TRBD2. The germline V gene has CDR1 SGHAT and CDR2 FQDESV (reference sequence). The CDR3 spans 18 residues. The V segment lost 0 bases and the J segment 8 bases; nucleotides outside the gene matches: 10. In DNA form, the CDR3 reads TGTGCCAGCAGCTTAGCTCCCCCTCGACTAGCGGGAGGATATGAGCAGTTCTCC. Its protein is CASSLAPPRLAGGYEQFS.

This clonotype has only one observation. This rearrangement joins TRBV5-1 to TRBJ2-7; D gene ambiguous. Germline assignment: CDR1 SGHRS and CDR2 YFSETQ. The V and J ends lost 3 bases and 0 bases respectively, with 7 bases between them. The CDR3 runs 13 residues. The DNA of the CDR3 is TGCGCCAGCAGCTCCACCTACTCCTACGAGCAGTACTTC. This codes for CASSSTYSYEQYF.

The chain links TRBV6-1 to TRBJ1-2; D is unresolved. Trimming left V 10 bases short and J 0 bases short, with 12 bases between. CDR1 and CDR2 from the germline V gene are MNHNS and SASEGT. The CDR3 sequence is 13 residues long. The CDR3, as DNA: TGTGCCAACCGACTGACGACTAACTATGGCTACACCTTC. Translated: CANRLTTNYGYTF.

The gene calls are TRBV4-2 and TRBJ2-2; D unresolved. V gave up 0 bases and J gave up 0 bases, with 8 bases separating them. The CDR3 contains 16 residues. From germline, CDR1 is LGHNA and CDR2 YNFKEQ. The CDR3 region has the DNA TGTGCCAGCAGCCAAGAGATTGGATCGAACACCGGGGAGCTGTTTTTT. This translates into CASSQEIGSNTGELFF.

In this sample, this clonotype turned up a few times. V gene TRBV12-3 or TRBV12-4 combines with J gene TRBJ2-1; 8 bases match TRBD2. V shed 3 bases, J shed 6 bases, and the junction held 7 bases outside the gene matches. This CDR3 is built from 15 residues. The CDR3 nucleotides are TGTGCCAGCAGTTTTTCCCCTAGCGGGTTCAATGAGCAGTTCTTC. Translating it yields CASSFSPSGFNEQFF.

This clonotype was recorded at least ten times. V and J are TRBV6-5 and TRBJ2-7; 11 bases are shared with TRBD2. The CDR3 has 14 residues. From germline, CDR1 is MNHEY and CDR2 SVGAGI. J lost 4 bases, V lost 6 bases, and 5 bases had no gene match. The CDR3 spells CASRTLAGDYEQYF. Here the CDR3 DNA reads TGTGCCAGCAGGACACTAGCGGGAGATTACGAGCAGTACTTC.

Notes on this clonotype: A junction end diverges from the germline sequence, so it may reflect a read error. The chain is built from TRBV11-2 and TRBJ1-1; TRBD1 is a possible D gene (5 bases). The CDR3 covers 14 residues. Germline-derived CDR1 and CDR2 are SGHAT and FQNNGV. The CDR3 region is CTSNSQARGTEAFF. The CDR3, as DNA: TGTACCAGCAACTCCCAAGCAAGGGGCACTGAAGCTTTCTTT.

This clonotype occurred many times. This rearrangement joins TRBV29-1 to TRBJ1-2; TRBD1 matches 8 bases. The germline gives CDR1 SQVTM, CDR2 ANQGSEA. The V segment lost 1 base and the J segment 4 bases; nucleotides outside the gene matches: 14. The CDR3 has 17 amino acids. The CDR3 is CSVEAGVGQGGIYGYTF. As DNA, the CDR3 is TGCAGCGTTGAAGCGGGGGTCGGACAGGGAGGTATCTATGGCTACACCTTC. The whole variable domain, filled in from reference TRBV29-1 and TRBJ1-2, reads SAVISQKPSRDICQRGTSLTIQCQVDSQVTMMFWYRQQPGQSLTLIATANQGSEATYESGFVIDKFPISRPNLTFSTLTVSNMSPEDSSIYLCSVEAGVGQGGIYGYTFGSGTRLTVV.

Concerning this clonotype: This sequence may be a read error, since a much larger clone differs from it by one base. The chain uses TRBV6-1 and TRBJ2-7, with 7 bases identical to TRBD2. V lost 4 bases to trimming and J lost 5 bases; unmatched junction nucleotides: 11. The germline CDR1 and CDR2 sequences are MNHNS and SASEGT. The CDR3 has 15 amino acids. The CDR3 sequence: CASSVTTSWRNEQYF. As DNA, the CDR3 is TGTGCCAGCAGTGTCACGACTAGCTGGAGGAACGAGCAGTACTTC.

This chain links TRBV6-6 with TRBJ1-6; no clear D. The ends were cut back, 7 bases at V and 4 bases at J, with 14 bases in the middle. Germline loops: CDR1 MNHNY, CDR2 SVGAGI (reference sequence). The CDR3 is 15 residues long. CDR3 loop: CASTDPQGYNSPLHF. Written as DNA, the CDR3 is TGTGCCAGCACGGACCCCCAAGGGTATAATTCACCCCTCCACTTT.

The chain combines TRBV6-5 with TRBJ2-1; D tentatively reads TRBD1 or TRBD2 (5 bases each). Germline-derived CDR1 and CDR2 are MNHEY and SVGAGI. V lost 5 bases, J lost 10 bases, and 18 bases lay in between. This CDR3 has 14 amino acids. The CDR3 here is CASSHPVPGAEQFF. CDR3 bases: TGTGCCAGCAGTCACCCAGTCCCCGGGGCCGAGCAGTTCTTC.

For this clonotype: A read error may produce the germline difference seen at one junction end. The chain uses TRBV4-1 and TRBJ2-7, with 7 bases that match TRBD1. This CDR3 comprises 14 residues. Germline V lookup: CDR1 MGHRA, CDR2 YSYEKL. As DNA, the CDR3 is TGCGCCGGCAGCCCCGGGACAGCTGCCTACGAGCAGTACTTC. This gives the protein CAGSPGTAAYEQYF.

Notes on this clonotype: Germline and junction disagree at one end, which may indicate a read error. The chain uses TRBV6-1 and TRBJ2-3; D perhaps matches TRBD2 (6 bases). The CDR3 extends over 15 amino acids. Germline loops: CDR1 MNHNS, CDR2 SASEGT. The CDR3 spells CASSELARETDTQYF. CDR3 nucleotides: TGTGCCAGCAGTGAACTAGCGAGAGAGACAGATACACAGTATTTT.

This clonotype was picked up one time. The V and J genes are TRBV29-1 and TRBJ2-5; either TRBD1 or TRBD2 may supply D (5 bases each). This CDR3 comprises 19 residues. Germline-derived CDR1 and CDR2 are SQVTM and ANQGSEA. V dropped 5 bases and J dropped 13 bases, with 41 bases sitting between them. The CDR3 coding sequence is TGCAGCGTTAATGGTGTCAGGACCCAGCCGGGACCTGGCCGAAATGCCCTGTACTTC. As protein: CSVNGVRTQPGPGRNALYF.

The chain uses TRBV11-1 and TRBJ2-3, with D possibly matching TRBD2 (5 bases). The CDR3 has 16 residues. V was shortened by 6 bases and J by 6 bases, with 22 bases between the two germline ends. Germline CDR1 and CDR2: SGHAT and FQDESV (reference sequence). The CDR3 sequence is CASSAVVGDLRDTQYF. The CDR3 DNA reads as TGTGCCAGCAGTGCCGTGGTGGGAGACCTTCGGGATACGCAGTATTTT. Based on the CDR3 plus reference TRBV11-1 and TRBJ2-3, the full variable domain is EAEVAQSPRYKITEKSQAVAFWCDPISGHATLYWYRQILGQGPELLVQFQDESVVDDSQLPKDRFSAERLKGVDSTLKIQPAELGDSAMYLCASSAVVGDLRDTQYFGPGTRLTVL.